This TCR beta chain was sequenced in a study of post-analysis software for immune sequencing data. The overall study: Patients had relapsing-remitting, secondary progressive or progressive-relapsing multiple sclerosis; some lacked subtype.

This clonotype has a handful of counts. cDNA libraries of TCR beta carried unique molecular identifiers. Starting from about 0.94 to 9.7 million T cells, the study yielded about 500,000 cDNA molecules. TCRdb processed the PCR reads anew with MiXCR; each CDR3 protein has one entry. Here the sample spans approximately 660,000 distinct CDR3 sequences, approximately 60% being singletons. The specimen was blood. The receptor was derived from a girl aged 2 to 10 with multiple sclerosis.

For the CDR3, the DNA is TGCAGCGTCAGGGGGGGAGGCTACACCTTC. Its protein is CSVRGGGYTF. The rearrangement joins TRBV29-1 to TRBJ1-2; TRBD1 matches at 7 bases. CDR3 size: 10 residues. Trimming took 6 bases from V and 8 from J; bases not matched to a gene: 3. Germline V gene sequence: CDR1 SQVTM, CDR2 ANQGSEA.